Shown below are 20 T cell receptor beta chains from a single sample sequenced in a study of T-cell reconstitution after alpha-beta-depleted transplantation in children. Unique molecular identifiers were used to barcode this TCRbeta library. TCRdb re-derived calls from the PCR reads in MiXCR, one entry per CDR3 protein. The data show roughly 400,000 distinct CDR3 sequences, around two fifths seen once. The sequences come from PBMCs, collected before TCRalphabeta/CD19-depleted stem cell transplant. These TCRs come from a girl aged 2-10 years with aplastic anemia, due to receive a stem cell transplant.

This clonotype was seen a handful of times. J is TRBJ2-7 and V is TRBV28; D uncertain. Trimming took off 2 bases at V and 0 bases at J, with 8 bases between the two ends. The CDR3 length is 14 residues. CDR1 MDHEN and CDR2 SYDVKM come from the germline V gene. The CDR3 DNA sequence: TGTGCCAGCAGTTTAATGGGCGACTCCTACGAGCAGTACTTC. Encoded protein: CASSLMGDSYEQYF.

The chain uses TRBV29-1 and TRBJ1-5, with 7 bases matching TRBD1. V shed 4 bases, J shed 3 bases, and the junction held 3 bases outside the gene matches. CDR1 is SQVTM, CDR2 ANQGSEA, per germline. CDR3 length equals 13 residues. The CDR3 nucleotides read TGCAGCGTTGGAGGGGGCCTCAATCAGCCCCAGCATTTT. Amino acids: CSVGGGLNQPQHF.

This clonotype was seen at least ten times. The V and J genes are TRBV6-1 and TRBJ2-7, with 7 bases lining up with TRBD2. Germline assignment: CDR1 MNHNS and CDR2 SASEGT. The CDR3 is 14 residues long. V lost 8 bases to trimming and J lost 3 bases; unmatched junction nucleotides: 10. As DNA, the CDR3 is TGTGCCAGCGCACGGAGGCGGGAGAGCTACGAGCAGTACTTC. Encoded protein: CASARRRESYEQYF.

The chain joins TRBV28 to TRBJ2-3; D is unclear. The CDR3 has 13 amino acids. The V and J ends lost 2 bases and 2 bases respectively, with 5 bases between them. Germline assignment: CDR1 MDHEN and CDR2 SYDVKM. The CDR3 protein is CASSLGNTDTQYF. In DNA, the CDR3 is TGTGCCAGCAGTTTAGGTAACACAGATACGCAGTATTTT.

This clonotype was detected a few times. V is TRBV20-1 and J is TRBJ1-2; TRBD1 might be the D (6 bases). The germline V and J ends were trimmed by 5 bases and 0 bases, with 10 bases remaining between them. Looked up from germline, CDR1 is DFQATT and CDR2 is SNEGSKA (reference sequence). CDR3 size: 13 residues. CDR3 DNA sequence: TGCAGTGCTTTGGACAGAGCTAACTATGGCTACACCTTC. As protein: CSALDRANYGYTF.

The chain uses TRBV7-8 and TRBJ2-2; possibly TRBD1 or TRBD2 for D (5 bases each). From germline, CDR1 is SGHVS and CDR2 FQNEAQ. V shed 0 bases and J shed 6 bases, with 14 bases lying between them. The CDR3 length is 16 residues. The CDR3 DNA follows: TGTGCCAGCAGCTTAGCGATTCGGGACGTGTCCGGGGAGCTGTTTTTT. Translated: CASSLAIRDVSGELFF.

The chain carries TRBV5-1 and TRBJ2-5; 12 bases are a match to TRBD1. J gave up 7 bases and V 5 bases, and 9 bases lay outside the gene matches. The CDR3 loop spans 15 amino acids. Germline V gene sequence: CDR1 SGHRS, CDR2 YFSETQ. As DNA, the CDR3 is TGCGCCAGCAGACCCGGGACAGGGGGCAGCGGGACCCAGTACTTC. This gives the protein CASRPGTGGSGTQYF.

This clonotype has a count of ten or more. V gene TRBV20-1 combines with J gene TRBJ2-3; D is ambiguous. The CDR3 sequence is 14 residues long. V shed 4 bases and J shed 2 bases, with 13 bases lying between them. The germline V gene has CDR1 DFQATT and CDR2 SNEGSKA (reference sequence). The CDR3 nucleotides read TGCAGTGCTATCGAGAGTAGGGCCACAGATACGCAGTATTTT. It encodes CSAIESRATDTQYF.

At least ten counts were recorded for this clonotype. The rearrangement joins TRBV29-1 to TRBJ2-2, with 7 bases identical to TRBD1. CDR3 length: 14 amino acids. The V and J ends lost 5 bases and 2 bases, in that order; junction bases with no gene match: 5. Germline assignment: CDR1 SQVTM and CDR2 ANQGSEA. The DNA for the CDR3 is TGCAGCGTTTCACACAGGGGAAACACCGGGGAGCTGTTTTTT. Translation: CSVSHRGNTGELFF.

The chain combines TRBV11-2 with TRBJ2-1; maybe TRBD1 (6 bases). Between the trimmed V and J ends, which lost 3 bases and 0 bases, there was a span of 9 bases. CDR3 length: 15 amino acids. In germline, CDR1 is SGHAT, CDR2 FQNNGV. CDR3 protein: CASSLGHGSYNEQFF. The CDR3, as DNA: TGTGCCAGCAGCTTGGGACACGGCTCCTACAATGAGCAGTTCTTC. The complete variable domain, with remaining parts taken from reference TRBV11-2 and TRBJ2-1, reads EAGVAQSPRYKIIEKRQSVAFWCNPISGHATLYWYQQILGQGPKLLIQFQNNGVVDDSQLPKDRFSAERLKGVDSTLKIQPAKLEDSAVYLCASSLGHGSYNEQFFGPGTRLTVL.

The chain combines TRBV28 with TRBJ2-7; D unresolved. V was trimmed by 5 bases and J by 6 bases, leaving 11 bases between them. CDR3 length: 12 amino acids. The germline V gene has CDR1 MDHEN and CDR2 SYDVKM. The CDR3 spells CASSDPRGEQYF. The CDR3 DNA reads TGTGCCAGCAGTGACCCTCGTGGCGAGCAGTACTTC. Drawing the rest from reference TRBV28 and TRBJ2-7, the complete variable domain is DVKVTQSSRYLVKRTGEKVFLECVQDMDHENMFWYRQDPGLGLRLIYFSYDVKMKEKGDIPEGYSVSREKKERFSLILESASTNQTSMYLCASSDPRGEQYFGPGTRLTVT.

V and J are TRBV12-3 or TRBV12-4 and TRBJ2-7, with 11 bases identical to TRBD2. The CDR3 totals 15 residues. J lost 4 bases, V lost 6 bases, and 8 bases had no gene match. CDR3 residues: CASSHSGRAGYEQYF. The CDR3 nucleotides are TGTGCCAGCAGCCATAGCGGGAGGGCCGGGTACGAGCAGTACTTC.

Details on this clonotype: A clone one base away is much larger, so this may be a read error. The chain carries TRBV3-1 and TRBJ2-2, with D tentatively TRBD2 (6 bases). Germline assignment: CDR1 LGHDT and CDR2 YNNKEL (reference sequence). The CDR3 runs to 15 residues. DNA of the CDR3: TGTGCCTGCAGCCAACACGGGAGCCCCACCGGGGAGCTGTTTTTT. This codes for CACSQHGSPTGELFF.

The V gene is TRBV20-1, the J gene TRBJ2-3; D ambiguous. This CDR3 region has 11 residues. Trimming stripped 5 bases from V and 4 bases from J, with 7 bases between. Looked up from germline, CDR1 is DFQATT and CDR2 is SNEGSKA (reference sequence). The CDR3 DNA reads as TGCAGTGCTCTCCCGGCAGATACGCAGTATTTT. It encodes CSALPADTQYF.

This sequence joins TRBV5-5 and TRBJ2-6, with D uncertain. V lost 2 bases, J lost 2 bases, and 11 bases lay in between. Germline lookup yields CDR1 SGHKS and CDR2 YYEKEE (reference sequence). The CDR3 contains 16 residues. CDR3 sequence reads: CASSFTVGTGANVLTF. DNA of the CDR3: TGTGCCAGCAGCTTTACAGTGGGTACTGGGGCCAACGTCCTGACTTTC.

This clonotype came up a few times. The V and J genes are TRBV20-1 and TRBJ2-4, with a tentative D call TRBD2 (6 bases). The CDR3 is 13 amino acids. V was pared by 8 bases and J by 7 bases, with 18 bases between. From germline, CDR1 is DFQATT and CDR2 SNEGSKA (reference sequence). CDR3 nucleotides: TGCAGTCCCTACCTAAGGGCGGGGAACATTCAGTACTTC. It translates to CSPYLRAGNIQYF.

The chain carries TRBV20-1 and TRBJ2-1, with TRBD1 identical over 10 bases. CDR1 and CDR2 from the germline V gene are DFQATT and SNEGSKA (reference sequence). The CDR3 sequence is 14 residues long. Germline trimming cut 5 bases from V and 8 bases from J; bases unmatched to any gene: 9. CDR3 bases: TGCAGTGCTTCACAGGGACAGGGGACCCATGAGCAGTTCTTC. This encodes CSASQGQGTHEQFF.

Many counts were recorded for this clonotype. The chain couples TRBV5-1 to TRBJ2-1; maybe TRBD2 (5 bases). The germline CDR1 and CDR2 sequences are SGHRS and YFSETQ. The V gene lost 5 bases and the J gene lost 1 base, with 13 bases spanning the gap. CDR3 length: 15 amino acids. The CDR3 protein is CASRDGRGSYNEQFF. The CDR3 DNA reads as TGCGCCAGCAGAGACGGAAGAGGGTCCTACAATGAGCAGTTCTTC.

In its sample, this clonotype was seen a few times. The chain carries TRBV10-1 and TRBJ2-4; D is ambiguous. This CDR3 region has 15 residues. The germline V gene encodes CDR1 WNHNN and CDR2 SYGVQD (reference sequence). The ends were cut back, 3 bases at V and 0 bases at J, with 9 bases in the middle. The CDR3 DNA sequence: TGCGCCAGCAGTGAAACTTTGCTAGCCAAAAACATTCAGTACTTC. This gives the protein CASSETLLAKNIQYF.

Comment on this clonotype: A read error may explain this, as a much larger clone is one base away. The rearrangement uses TRBV15 and TRBJ2-1; 8 bases align to TRBD2. The CDR3 extends over 17 amino acids. From germline, CDR1 is LNHNV and CDR2 YYDKDF (reference sequence). CDR3 nucleotide sequence: TGTTCCACCAGCAGAGGTCAAACCGGGCTAGCGGGTAATGAGCAGTTCTTC. Its translation is CSTSRGQTGLAGNEQFF.